Below, 18 T cell receptor beta chains from the same sample are listed, as sequenced in a study of blood T cell repertoires in COVID-19. Profiling relied on immunoSEQ multiplex PCR, and the TCRdb table lists in-frame clones only, not all of them. This sample has about 45,000 clones, with 87% found just once. Sequenced input: peripheral blood. These receptors all stem from a woman older than 75 in a cohort sampled during active or convalescent COVID-19.

This clone was seen just once. This rearrangement joins TRBV4-3 to TRBJ1-2; D is undetermined. The V end lost 1 base, the J end lost 2 bases, and 14 bases lay between the germline ends. Per germline, CDR1 LGHNA and CDR2 YSLEER. The CDR3 is 16 residues long. CDR3 region: CASSQASPGRNYGYTF. In DNA, the CDR3 is TGCGCCAGCAGCCAAGCAAGTCCTGGGAGAAACTATGGCTACACCTTC.

This chain joins TRBV2 and TRBJ1-1; D uncertain. CDR1 is SNHLY, CDR2 FYNNEI, per germline. This CDR3 comprises 14 residues. Trimming took 2 bases from V and 6 from J, leaving 13 bases between them. Here the CDR3 reads CASSEMSASAEAFF. In nucleotides, the CDR3 is TGTGCCAGCAGTGAAATGAGCGCAAGCGCTGAAGCTTTCTTT.

CDR3 amino acids: CASSLHRGGTGEKLFF. For the CDR3, the DNA is TGTGCCAGCAGCCTTCATCGGGGAGGGACTGGTGAAAAACTGTTTTTT. This rearrangement joins TRBV3-1 (or the pseudogene TRBV3-2) to TRBJ1-4, with TRBD1 as a possible D gene (5 bases). Germline V gives CDR1 LGHDT, CDR2 YNNKEL (reference sequence). Between the trimmed V and J ends, which lost 4 bases and 7 bases, there was a span of 19 bases. The CDR3 loop spans 16 amino acids.

This clone was counted a few times. The chain recombines TRBV5-4 with TRBJ2-1, with 7 bases identical to TRBD1. Unmatched junction bases numbered 5, after V lost 1 base and J lost 4 bases. CDR3 length: 15 residues. The V gene's germline CDR1 is SGHNT and CDR2 YYREEE (reference sequence). CDR3 sequence reads: CASSLPPGQYNEQFF. The CDR3 nucleotides read TGTGCCAGCAGCTTGCCACCGGGACAGTACAATGAGCAGTTCTTC.

The chain uses TRBV9 and TRBJ2-2; D is perhaps TRBD2 (6 bases). The CDR3 totals 15 residues. V lost 4 bases to trimming and J lost 2 bases, with 12 bases between them. Germline V gene sequence: CDR1 SGDLS, CDR2 YYNGEE. The CDR3 DNA reads as TGTGCCAGCAGCAGAGGGACTGATAACACCGGGGAGCTGTTTTTT. Translation gives CASSRGTDNTGELFF.

This chain links TRBV5-1 with TRBJ2-3; D remains unclear. The germline gives CDR1 SGHRS, CDR2 YFSETQ. With 0 bases removed from V and 5 bases from J, the gap between germline ends came to 13 bases. The CDR3 extends over 15 amino acids. The chain's CDR3 is CASSLGSSSGDTQYF. DNA of the CDR3: TGCGCCAGCAGCTTGGGGTCTAGTTCTGGAGATACGCAGTATTTT.

The chain couples TRBV5-1 to TRBJ2-7; 8 bases match TRBD1. The J segment lost 0 bases and the V segment lost 4 bases, leaving 9 bases of the junction unmatched. This CDR3 has 16 amino acids. CDR1 and CDR2 from the germline V gene are SGHRS and YFSETQ. The CDR3 loop is CASSPTGQANSYEQYF. In DNA, the CDR3 is TGCGCCAGCAGCCCCACGGGACAGGCTAACTCCTACGAGCAGTACTTC.

This sequence joins TRBV7-2 and TRBJ1-6; 7 bases fit TRBD1. The CDR3 totals 15 residues. From germline, CDR1 is SGHTA and CDR2 FQGNSA. J gave up 7 bases and V 4 bases, and 7 bases lay outside the gene matches. CDR3 nucleotides: TGTGCCAGCAGCTCCTCACAGGGGAGAAATTCACCCCTCCACTTT. Its protein is CASSSSQGRNSPLHF.

This chain links TRBV5-6 with TRBJ2-7; 7 bases are shared with TRBD1. The germline V gene has CDR1 SGHDT and CDR2 YYEEEE. This CDR3 comprises 16 residues. Unmatched junction bases numbered 11, after V lost 4 bases and J lost 1 base. The CDR3 DNA reads TGTGCCAGCAGCCAAACGGGACAGTACTTTTCCTACGAGCAGTACTTC. Translating it yields CASSQTGQYFSYEQYF.

This clone occurred once. DNA of the CDR3: TGTGCCAGCAGCCATAGAACCGGGACAGGGGGGGGTAGGGCTGAAGCTTTCTTT. It codes for CASSHRTGTGGGRAEAFF. J is TRBJ1-1 and V is TRBV27; 11 bases agree with TRBD1. Germline V lookup: CDR1 MNHEY, CDR2 SMNVEV (reference sequence). V lost 6 bases and J lost 6; bases outside the gene matches: 18. There are 18 residues in the CDR3.

This chain links TRBV5-1 with TRBJ2-1; D gene ambiguous. V lost 7 bases to trimming and J lost 0 bases, with 11 bases between them. CDR3 length equals 14 residues. The V gene's germline CDR1 is SGHRS and CDR2 YFSETQ. In DNA form, the CDR3 reads TGCGCCAGCTTAGAGACACCCTCCTACAATGAGCAGTTCTTC. Its protein product is CASLETPSYNEQFF.

The J gene is TRBJ2-4, the V gene TRBV7-2; 7 nucleotides match TRBD1. The CDR3 sequence is 15 residues long. Germline assignment: CDR1 SGHTA and CDR2 FQGNSA. After removal of 6 bases from V and 2 bases from J, the junction contained 7 bases not matched to a gene. The CDR3 coding sequence is TGTGCCAGCAGGGTGGGGGACAGAACCAAAAACATTCAGTACTTC. It is translated as CASRVGDRTKNIQYF.

This chain uses TRBV7-2 with TRBJ1-1; 9 bases align to TRBD1. The CDR3 consists of 18 residues. Germline assignment: CDR1 SGHTA and CDR2 FQGNSA. After removal of 5 bases from V and 4 bases from J, the junction contained 17 bases not matched to a gene. The CDR3 here is CASSLRGNRGLGGTEAFF. In nucleotides, the CDR3 is TGTGCCAGCAGCCTTAGAGGGAACAGGGGGCTAGGCGGCACTGAAGCTTTCTTT.

This clone has only a few counts. The chain recombines TRBV5-5 with TRBJ1-6; TRBD1 aligns across 8 bases. Losses at the gene ends were 2 bases for V and 7 bases for J; bases not matched to a gene: 11. The V gene's germline CDR1 is SGHKS and CDR2 YYEKEE (reference sequence). CDR3 length: 17 residues. The CDR3 coding sequence is TGTGCCAGCAGCTTCCAGGGGTCAGGGGGCTTGAATTCACCCCTCCACTTT. It codes for CASSFQGSGGLNSPLHF.

The chain uses TRBV28 and TRBJ2-7; maybe TRBD2 (6 bases). CDR1 MDHEN and CDR2 SYDVKM come from the germline V gene. This CDR3 has 15 residues. V shed 5 bases and J shed 2 bases, with 16 bases lying between them. Written as DNA, the CDR3 is TGTGCCAGCAGTAGAGCCGGGCTAGCGACCTACGAGCAGTACTTC. This codes for CASSRAGLATYEQYF.

The chain joins TRBV5-6 to TRBJ2-6, with D perhaps TRBD1 (5 bases). V was cut by 0 bases and J by 0 bases, with 10 bases left in between. CDR1 and CDR2 from the germline V gene are SGHDT and YYEEEE. This CDR3 spans 17 amino acids. The DNA for the CDR3 is TGTGCCAGCAGCTTGGTGACAGCCAGCTCTGGGGCCAACGTCCTGACTTTC. This codes for CASSLVTASSGANVLTF.

This clone appeared a single time. The rearrangement joins TRBV9 to TRBJ2-1; D gene ambiguous. The CDR3 totals 16 residues. Trimming shortened V by 0 bases and J by 1 base, and 11 bases separated the two germline ends. Germline V gene lookup returns CDR1 SGDLS and CDR2 YYNGEE. The CDR3 protein is CASSVGHQSSYNEQFF. The CDR3, as DNA: TGTGCCAGCAGCGTAGGTCATCAGTCTTCCTACAATGAGCAGTTCTTC.

This rearrangement joins TRBV20-1 to TRBJ2-1; 9 positions agree with TRBD2. The CDR3 loop spans 14 amino acids. CDR1 is DFQATT, CDR2 SNEGSKA, per germline (reference sequence). V lost 3 bases and J lost 9; bases outside the gene matches: 9. The CDR3 region is CSASGGRASGEQFF. Here the CDR3 DNA reads TGCAGTGCTAGTGGCGGGAGGGCATCGGGTGAGCAGTTCTTC.